The TCR beta chain under discussion was sequenced for a study of CD4 T cells in relation to SARS-CoV-2 and coronaviruses. Study-level information: ViraFEST: approximately eleven-day antigen culture of PBMCs, then TCR beta CDR3 sequencing. Controls used an HIV-1 Nef peptide pool or no peptide.

Note on this clone: The antigen is not known.

Unexposed donor CD4+ T cells date from about 2011-2018, before the COVID-19 pandemic. Isolation of CD4+ T cells took place after about 9 days in culture. Clones were sequenced by immunoSEQ multiplex PCR, and TCRdb holds only the in-frame ones, with some missing. The sample carries 25,000 to 30,000 clones, about 73% recorded once. Trimming removed 1 base from V and 5 bases from J; junction bases left unmatched: 7. The CDR3 spans 16 residues. Germline CDR1 KGHSH, CDR2 LQKENI. Source material: CD4+ T cells from PBMCs, cultured in vitro. The origin of this receptor is a human donor in good health. The chain recombines TRBV18 with TRBJ2-2; TRBD1 agrees at 7 bases. CDR3 sequence reads: CASSPRQGRKTGELFF. CDR3 nucleotides: TGTGCCAGCTCACCACGACAGGGAAGGAAGACCGGGGAGCTGTTTTTT.